This T cell receptor (beta chain) was sequenced during a study of early T cells in non-severe SARS-CoV-2 infection. Study at large: Unsorted whole blood bulk RNA was sequenced, with unpaired chains. Study-wide points: Comparison of clonotypes with VDJdb favored anti-spike CD8 responses while missing private and CD4 specificities.

Researchers attached unique molecular identifiers to individual cDNA molecules. Each CDR3 protein gets one entry after TCRdb re-called the 5' RACE reads with MiXCR. Among 70,000 to 90,000 distinct CDR3 sequences listed, 10% to 12% were seen once. This clonotype was seen a few times. The target antigen is unknown. Germline V gives CDR1 SGHTA, CDR2 FQGTGA. The CDR3 is 15 residues long. V was clipped by 5 bases and J by 0 bases, with 10 bases between them. This clonotype was obtained from an adult who was a healthcare worker with PCR-confirmed SARS-CoV-2 infection or an uninfected control (not recorded which). Input material: whole blood. This chain links TRBV7-3 with TRBJ2-2, with a weak D call TRBD1 (5 bases). CDR3 amino acids: CASSPEGANTGELFF. DNA of the CDR3: TGTGCCAGCAGCCCCGAAGGGGCGAACACCGGGGAGCTGTTTTTT.